This T cell receptor beta chain stems from a study of T-cell reconstitution after alpha-beta-depleted transplantation in children. During its preparation, the TCRbeta library received unique molecular identifiers. TCRdb reanalysed the PCR reads using MiXCR and keeps one entry per CDR3 protein. The sample includes 450,000 to 500,000 distinct CDR3 sequences, around 13% of them seen just once. The clonotype was recovered from a human donor who donated a stem cell graft to a child with combined immunodeficiency. The sample here was PBMCs from the stem cell graft donor, taken from the stem cell graft.

The DNA of the CDR3 is TGTGCCAGCAGCTTTGAAGGAACTAGCACAGATACGCAGTATTTT. Its translation: CASSFEGTSTDTQYF. The rearrangement uses TRBV7-3 and TRBJ2-3; D is undetermined. This CDR3 region has 15 residues. Trimming shortened V by 3 bases and J by 0 bases, and 10 bases separated the two germline ends. Germline V gene data show CDR1 as SGHTA and CDR2 as FQGTGA.